The T cell receptor beta chain under discussion was sequenced for a study of cytomegalovirus exposure and HLA in healthy donors. Overall study: About 179 million T cells yielded 110 million or so unique TCR beta sequences in earlier analysis. Assignment to the Caucasian-associated ancestry cluster applied to approximately 80% of the approximately 370 genotyped donors. From HLA-typed donors, an early data release held about 92 million unique TCRs.

The CDR3 length is 14 residues. V was clipped by 4 bases and J by 2 bases; unmatched bases: 4. Germline V gene lookup returns CDR1 SGHRS and CDR2 YFSETQ. PCR employed 60 Vbeta and 13 Jbeta primers. The data were produced by immunoSEQ multiplex PCR, yet TCRdb's version contains in-frame clones alone and is incomplete. The table records 150,000 to 200,000 clones, 86% of them present only once. The receptor was derived from a woman aged 18-29 years in good health and CMV-seronegative. Sequencing was carried out using PBMCs. V and J are TRBV5-1 and TRBJ1-1; TRBD1 matches at 8 bases. CDR3 nucleotides: TGCGCCAGCAGCCGACAGGGGCTTAACACTGAAGCTTTCTTT. Encoded protein: CASSRQGLNTEAFF. The variable domain in full, with the rest retrieved from reference TRBV5-1 and TRBJ1-1, is KAGVTQTPRYLIKTRGQQVTLSCSPISGHRSVSWYQQTPGQGLQFLFEYFSETQRNKGNFPGRFSGRQFSNSRSEMNVSTLELGDSALYLCASSRQGLNTEAFFGQGTRLTVV.